A single sample is the source of the 30 T cell receptor beta chains below, sequenced in a study of blood T cell repertoires in COVID-19. Some clones are missing from TCRdb's copy, which holds only in-frame ones; the method was immunoSEQ multiplex PCR. The profile shows a few hundred thousand clones, around 92% of them singletons. The material sequenced was peripheral blood. The receptors here all came from a man aged 35-49 years with acute or convalescent COVID-19.

CDR3 DNA: TGCAGCGCAGGGGGTGTGGGGACTAGCATGTTCAATGAGCAGTTCTTC. Amino acids: CSAGGVGTSMFNEQFF. The rearrangement links TRBV29-1 to TRBJ2-1, with 9 bases aligning to TRBD2. The CDR3 has 16 residues. V lost 7 bases, J lost 6 bases, and 16 bases stayed unmatched. Germline V gene lookup returns CDR1 SQVTM and CDR2 ANQGSEA.

V usage is TRBV5-4 and J usage is TRBJ1-1, with D tentatively TRBD1 (5 bases). The CDR3 is made up of 17 amino acids. V was pared by 4 bases and J by 0 bases, with 19 bases between. Per germline, CDR1 SGHNT and CDR2 YYREEE (reference sequence). The CDR3 DNA follows: TGTGCCAGCAGCCCATCCACTGGGAGGGGCTTGAACACTGAAGCTTTCTTT. Translation: CASSPSTGRGLNTEAFF.

The rearrangement links TRBV4-1 to TRBJ1-4; a weak D match, TRBD1 (5 bases). This CDR3 contains 16 residues. V dropped 1 base and J dropped 3 bases, with 12 bases sitting between them. CDR1 is MGHRA, CDR2 YSYEKL, per germline. In DNA, the CDR3 is TGCGCCAGCAGCCAAGTCCCCAGGGTGTCTAATGAAAAACTGTTTTTT. Its protein is CASSQVPRVSNEKLFF.

This clone was picked up one time. The V and J genes are TRBV6-5 and TRBJ1-1; 8 positions agree with TRBD1. Germline V gene data show CDR1 as MNHEY and CDR2 as SVGAGI. V lost 1 base to trimming and J lost 7 bases; unmatched junction nucleotides: 5. CDR3 length: 14 residues. The DNA for the CDR3 is TGTGCCAGCAGTTACTATCTACAGGGGGGTGAAGCTTTCTTT. It translates to CASSYYLQGGEAFF.

Here the CDR3 DNA reads TGTGCCAGCAGTTACTCGTTTGGCGGGGAGCAGTACTTC. This sequence encodes CASSYSFGGEQYF. The J gene is TRBJ2-7, the V gene TRBV6-5; a weak D match, TRBD2 (5 bases). Germline CDR1 MNHEY, CDR2 SVGAGI. V shed 0 bases and J shed 7 bases, with 10 bases lying between them. The CDR3 extends over 13 amino acids.

The chain links TRBV10-3 to TRBJ2-5; D might be TRBD2 (6 bases). Germline CDR1 is ENHRY and CDR2 is SYGVKD. The CDR3 totals 17 residues. Trimming pared 0 bases from V and 2 bases from J, leaving 16 bases between. CDR3 DNA: TGTGCCATCAGTGAGTCCGACACAGCGCGGGGACAAGAGACCCAGTACTTC. Protein sequence: CAISESDTARGQETQYF.

The chain joins TRBV7-3 to TRBJ2-3; 7 bases map to TRBD2. After removal of 5 bases from V and 1 base from J, the junction contained 9 bases not matched to a gene. CDR1 and CDR2 from the germline V gene are SGHTA and FQGTGA. This CDR3 has 16 amino acids. The CDR3 nucleotides are TGTGCCAGCAGCCCTAGGGTCCGGGGGGGCACAGATACGCAGTATTTT. This codes for CASSPRVRGGTDTQYF.

The chain couples TRBV6-2 or TRBV6-3 to TRBJ2-3; D ambiguous. V shed 3 bases and J shed 3 bases, with 16 bases lying between them. This CDR3 contains 16 residues. The germline V gene encodes CDR1 MNHEY and CDR2 SVGEGT. CDR3 sequence (DNA): TGTGCCAGCAGTTATGGCAGATTCCGTATGACAGATACGCAGTATTTT. Translation gives CASSYGRFRMTDTQYF.

This clone showed up just a few times. The CDR3 sequence is CASSKEGGQPQHF. The DNA for the CDR3 is TGTGCCAGCAGCAAAGAAGGAGGGCAGCCCCAGCATTTT. The rearrangement joins TRBV21-1 to TRBJ1-5. TRBV21-1 is a listed pseudogene. CDR3 length equals 13 residues.

The DNA for the CDR3 is TGTGCCAGCAGCCAGCGAATGGGACAGGGTGGGGGAATCTCCTACGAGCAGTACTTC. As protein: CASSQRMGQGGGISYEQYF. V and J are TRBV14 and TRBJ2-7; 9 bases are a match to TRBD1. The CDR3 runs to 19 residues. Germline V lookup: CDR1 SGHDN, CDR2 FVKESK. Trimming removed 3 bases from V and 0 bases from J; junction bases left unmatched: 15.

The count of this clone is one. The chain couples TRBV11-3 to TRBJ2-1; D is unclear. The germline V gene encodes CDR1 SGHNT and CDR2 YENEEA. This CDR3 is built from 14 residues. Trimming cost V 2 bases and J 3 bases, with 8 bases left between them. CDR3 sequence (DNA): TGTGCCAGCAGCTTATCACAGAACTACAATGAGCAGTTCTTC. Amino acid sequence: CASSLSQNYNEQFF.

The chain recombines TRBV6-5 with TRBJ1-2; D is possibly TRBD1 (6 bases). This CDR3 comprises 15 residues. Trimming took 5 bases from V and 0 from J, leaving 13 bases between them. CDR1 is MNHEY, CDR2 SVGAGI, per germline. CDR3 DNA sequence: TGTGCCAGCAGTATCACAGCAGGGGCTAACTATGGCTACACCTTC. It codes for CASSITAGANYGYTF.

The rearrangement links TRBV28 to TRBJ1-5; a weak D match, TRBD1 (6 bases). The CDR3 covers 14 residues. Trimming stripped 2 bases from V and 6 bases from J, with 11 bases between. Germline lookup yields CDR1 MDHEN and CDR2 SYDVKM. Written as DNA, the CDR3 is TGTGCCAGCAGTTTAGTGGGGGCTACTCAGCCCCAGCATTTT. This translates into CASSLVGATQPQHF. Together with reference TRBV28 and TRBJ1-5, the CDR3 gives the full variable domain: DVKVTQSSRYLVKRTGEKVFLECVQDMDHENMFWYRQDPGLGLRLIYFSYDVKMKEKGDIPEGYSVSREKKERFSLILESASTNQTSMYLCASSLVGATQPQHFGDGTRLSIL.

The CDR3 loop reads CASSLPRDSLNEKLFF. CDR3 nucleotide sequence: TGTGCCAGCAGCTTGCCTCGGGACAGTTTAAATGAAAAACTGTTTTTT. The gene calls are TRBV7-6 and TRBJ1-4; 7 bases are shared with TRBD1. The CDR3 spans 16 residues. Unmatched junction bases numbered 9, after V lost 3 bases and J lost 5 bases. The V gene's germline CDR1 is SGHVS and CDR2 FNYEAQ.

The J gene is TRBJ2-7, the V gene TRBV7-8; D gene uncertain. Germline V gene lookup returns CDR1 SGHVS and CDR2 FQNEAQ. The V end lost 1 base, the J end lost 3 bases, and 13 bases lay between the germline ends. There are 15 residues in the CDR3. This CDR3 reads CASSLGPQVNYEQYF. CDR3 bases: TGTGCCAGCAGCTTAGGACCGCAGGTGAACTACGAGCAGTACTTC.

V and J are TRBV2 and TRBJ1-4; tentatively, D is TRBD1 (5 bases). The germline V gene has CDR1 SNHLY and CDR2 FYNNEI. This CDR3 is 14 amino acids long. V was cut by 0 bases and J by 5 bases, with 7 bases left in between. CDR3 in amino acids: CASSEASGNEKLFF. CDR3 nucleotide sequence: TGTGCCAGCAGTGAAGCGTCAGGGAATGAAAAACTGTTTTTT.

The rearrangement uses TRBV4-1 and TRBJ2-6, with 8 bases that match TRBD1. The junction had 10 bases not matched to a gene; V was cut back by 4 bases and J by 2 bases. Per germline, CDR1 MGHRA and CDR2 YSYEKL. This CDR3 is built from 18 residues. The CDR3 DNA is TGCGCCAGCAGCCCCGGACAGGGATTTCCCCCTGGGGCCAACGTCCTGACTTTC. It specifies CASSPGQGFPPGANVLTF.

The rearrangement uses TRBV18 and TRBJ2-7, with D uncertain. CDR1 is KGHSH, CDR2 LQKENI, per germline. Trimming left V 8 bases short and J 0 bases short, with 11 bases between. CDR3 length: 13 amino acids. CDR3 nucleotides: TGTGCCAGCGCAGAATCGTACTCCTACGAGCAGTACTTC. Protein: CASAESYSYEQYF. Complete variable domain (other parts from reference TRBV18 and TRBJ2-7): NAGVMQNPRHLVRRRGQEARLRCSPMKGHSHVYWYRQLPEEGLKFMVYLQKENIIDESGMPKERFSAEFPKEGPSILRIQQVVRGDSAAYFCASAESYSYEQYFGPGTRLTVT.

This clone has just one count. The chain combines TRBV4-2 with TRBJ1-1, with 10 bases matching TRBD1. Per the germline V gene, CDR1 is LGHNA and CDR2 is YNFKEQ. Unmatched junction bases numbered 7, after V lost 4 bases and J lost 5 bases. This CDR3 has 15 amino acids. The chain's CDR3 is CASSLGTGEDTEAFF. The CDR3, as DNA: TGTGCCAGCAGCCTCGGGACAGGGGAGGATACTGAAGCTTTCTTT.

This clone has just a few counts. The rearrangement links TRBV6-5 to TRBJ2-1; TRBD2 aligns across 10 bases. The length of the CDR3 is 15 residues. The V and J ends lost 6 bases and 4 bases, in that order; junction bases with no gene match: 6. Germline V gives CDR1 MNHEY, CDR2 SVGAGI. The CDR3 loop reads CASRGLAGVYNEQFF. CDR3 bases: TGTGCCAGCAGGGGGCTAGCGGGAGTGTACAATGAGCAGTTCTTC.

The rearrangement links TRBV6-6 to TRBJ1-6, with D perhaps matching TRBD1 (5 bases). This CDR3 is built from 15 residues. Germline assignment: CDR1 MNHNY and CDR2 SVGAGI (reference sequence). V was shortened by 8 bases and J by 7 bases, with 18 bases between the two germline ends. The DNA of the CDR3 is TGTGCCAGCCGAATTCAACGCGGGACGAATTCACCCCTCCACTTT. This codes for CASRIQRGTNSPLHF.

The table lists this clone with a count of one. The chain combines TRBV5-1 with TRBJ2-3, with 7 bases aligning to TRBD2. This CDR3 contains 16 residues. Germline assignment: CDR1 SGHRS and CDR2 YFSETQ. J gave up 8 bases and V 0 bases, and 12 bases lay outside the gene matches. The CDR3 region is CASSLESPGGGGTQYF. CDR3 nucleotide sequence: TGCGCCAGCAGCTTGGAGTCACCGGGAGGCGGGGGTACGCAGTATTTT.

This clone was seen a single time. The chain has TRBV28 and TRBJ1-5, with no clear D. Trimming took off 10 bases at V and 0 bases at J, with 7 bases between the two ends. Looked up from germline, CDR1 is MDHEN and CDR2 is SYDVKM. This CDR3 spans 12 amino acids. The CDR3 DNA sequence: TGTGCCACCTTTTATAGCAATCAGCCCCAGCATTTT. Protein product: CATFYSNQPQHF.

CDR3 bases: TGTGCCAGCAGCTTAGCAGGGGCAGGCGGCTACACCTTC. It translates to CASSLAGAGGYTF. This chain uses TRBV7-9 with TRBJ1-2, with a possible D match to TRBD1 (5 bases). V shed 0 bases and J shed 8 bases, with 10 bases lying between them. CDR1 is SEHNR, CDR2 FQNEAQ, per germline (reference sequence). The CDR3 contains 13 residues.

The gene calls are TRBV9 and TRBJ2-6, with D unresolved. CDR3 length equals 16 residues. Germline loops: CDR1 SGDLS, CDR2 YYNGEE. Deletions cut 4 bases from V and 2 bases from J, with 13 bases between. The CDR3 protein is CASSPSNSAGANVLTF. As DNA, the CDR3 is TGTGCCAGCAGCCCCTCCAACTCTGCTGGGGCCAACGTCCTGACTTTC.

The chain couples TRBV11-2 to TRBJ2-3; D is unresolved. The germline V gene has CDR1 SGHAT and CDR2 FQNNGV. Trimming cost V 0 bases and J 1 base, with 8 bases left between them. This CDR3 is 15 amino acids long. CDR3 protein: CASSLDQIGTDTQYF. Here the CDR3 DNA reads TGTGCCAGCAGCTTAGATCAAATAGGCACAGATACGCAGTATTTT.

This chain links TRBV9 with TRBJ2-3; TRBD2 matches at 10 bases. Germline values: CDR1 SGDLS, CDR2 YYNGEE. The CDR3 covers 17 residues. V was clipped by 4 bases and J by 5 bases; unmatched bases: 13. The CDR3 coding sequence is TGTGCCAGCAGCCCCTCGAGGCTGGGACTAGCGATAGATACGCAGTATTTT. Translated, it gives CASSPSRLGLAIDTQYF. The entire variable domain, with the rest obtained from reference TRBV9 and TRBJ2-3, is as follows: DSGVTQTPKHLITATGQRVTLRCSPRSGDLSVYWYQQSLDQGLQFLIQYYNGEERAKGNILERFSAQQFPDLHSELNLSSLELGDSALYFCASSPSRLGLAIDTQYFGPGTRLTVL.

The rearrangement uses TRBV4-2 and TRBJ1-5; D is unclear. This CDR3 contains 16 residues. The V end was cut by 1 base, the J end by 0 bases, with 10 bases between. Germline CDR1 LGHNA, CDR2 YNFKEQ. The CDR3 DNA follows: TGTGCCAGCAGCCAAGTGGCTTACCCTAGCAATCAGCCCCAGCATTTT. Its protein is CASSQVAYPSNQPQHF.

The V call is TRBV6-5, the J call TRBJ1-4; D unclear. V shed 6 bases and J shed 0 bases, with 8 bases lying between them. Germline V gene data show CDR1 as MNHEY and CDR2 as SVGAGI. This CDR3 comprises 14 residues. The CDR3 region has the DNA TGTGCCAGCAGCCTCCCTGCAACTAATGAAAAACTGTTTTTT. Residues: CASSLPATNEKLFF.

This chain links TRBV7-2 with TRBJ2-3; D perhaps matches TRBD1 (5 bases). The length of the CDR3 is 17 residues. Germline loops: CDR1 SGHTA, CDR2 FQGNSA. Deletions cut 2 bases from V and 2 bases from J, with 17 bases between. CDR3 sequence: CASSLYASDIYTDTQYF. CDR3 bases: TGTGCCAGCAGCTTATACGCCTCGGACATTTACACAGATACGCAGTATTTT.